One sample yielded the 9 T cell receptor beta chains listed below, sequenced in a study of blood T cell repertoires in COVID-19. Sequenced by immunoSEQ multiplex PCR; TCRdb stores in-frame clones only, minus some. Among over 130,000 clones, 77% were seen once, and the ten largest hold approximately 9%. Sequencing was performed on peripheral blood. These receptors all come from a woman between 45 and 60 years old with active or convalescent COVID-19.

V and J are TRBV19 and TRBJ1-5, with TRBD1 identical over 7 bases. Looked up from germline, CDR1 is LNHDA and CDR2 is SQIVND (reference sequence). The CDR3 covers 17 residues. Trimming at V came to 3 bases and at J to 6 bases, leaving 14 bases not matched to a gene. Written as DNA, the CDR3 is TGTGCCAGTAGTATTCGGGGACAGAAGATTTCGACTCAGCCCCAGCATTTT. Protein: CASSIRGQKISTQPQHF.

The CDR3 bases are TGTGCCAGCAGCTTAACGGCCCCACCCGGGGAGACCCAGTACTTC. Translating gives CASSLTAPPGETQYF. The gene calls are TRBV11-1 and TRBJ2-5, with D unresolved. V shed 2 bases and J shed 5 bases, with 15 bases lying between them. The CDR3 runs 15 residues. Germline V CDR1 and CDR2: SGHAT, FQDESV (reference sequence).

This chain connects TRBV5-1 to TRBJ1-1, with a possible D match to TRBD1 (5 bases). Germline CDR1 reads SGHRS; CDR2 reads YFSETQ. The CDR3 has 15 residues. Trimming cost V 0 bases and J 4 bases, with 13 bases left between them. CDR3 amino acids: CASSLEGGTITEAFF. The DNA for the CDR3 is TGCGCCAGCAGCTTGGAAGGAGGGACGATCACTGAAGCTTTCTTT.

Only one count was recorded for this clone. The chain uses TRBV28 and TRBJ1-1; D not resolved. Germline values: CDR1 MDHEN, CDR2 SYDVKM. This CDR3 is 11 amino acids long. The V and J ends lost 3 bases and 10 bases respectively, with 9 bases between them. The CDR3 reads CASSFLRGAFF. The CDR3 DNA is TGTGCCAGCAGTTTTCTCCGAGGAGCTTTCTTT.

The CDR3 loop is CAISVQAGQEQYF. CDR3 in DNA: TGTGCCATCAGTGTTCAAGCAGGGCAAGAGCAGTACTTC. The J gene is TRBJ2-7, the V gene TRBV10-3; tentatively, D is TRBD1 (5 bases). The CDR3 has 13 residues. Germline V lookup: CDR1 ENHRY, CDR2 SYGVKD. V gave up 4 bases and J gave up 7 bases, with 14 bases separating them.

V gene TRBV15 combines with J gene TRBJ2-5; D is possibly TRBD1 (7 bases). The CDR3 is made up of 15 amino acids. Trimming pared 5 bases from V and 5 bases from J, leaving 18 bases between. Germline V gives CDR1 LNHNV, CDR2 YYDKDF (reference sequence). The chain's CDR3 is CATSGGDSLRETQYF. The CDR3 region has the DNA TGTGCCACCAGCGGCGGGGACAGCCTGCGGGAGACCCAGTACTTC.

The V gene is TRBV7-2, the J gene TRBJ1-3; the D gene is possibly TRBD1 (5 bases). The germline CDR1 and CDR2 sequences are SGHTA and FQGNSA. The CDR3 runs 14 residues. V lost 1 base and J 8 bases, leaving 12 bases between the germline ends. CDR3 sequence reads: CASSLGGDGYTIYF. The CDR3 nucleotides are TGTGCCAGCAGCTTAGGGGGGGATGGGTACACCATATATTTT.

The V and J genes are TRBV6-1 and TRBJ1-5, with 7 bases fitting TRBD1. The length of the CDR3 is 16 residues. Germline CDR1 and CDR2: MNHNS and SASEGT. V was clipped by 0 bases and J by 3 bases; unmatched bases: 5. DNA for the CDR3: TGTGCCAGCAGTGAAGCCCGAGGGACAGTCAATCAGCCCCAGCATTTT. Protein: CASSEARGTVNQPQHF.

This chain links TRBV5-1 with TRBJ1-3; D is ambiguous. The V and J ends lost 0 bases and 6 bases respectively, with 7 bases between them. Per germline, CDR1 SGHRS and CDR2 YFSETQ. CDR3 length: 13 amino acids. CDR3 nucleotide sequence: TGCGCCAGCAGCTTGGGAGAGCTAAACACCATATATTTT. Translated: CASSLGELNTIYF.